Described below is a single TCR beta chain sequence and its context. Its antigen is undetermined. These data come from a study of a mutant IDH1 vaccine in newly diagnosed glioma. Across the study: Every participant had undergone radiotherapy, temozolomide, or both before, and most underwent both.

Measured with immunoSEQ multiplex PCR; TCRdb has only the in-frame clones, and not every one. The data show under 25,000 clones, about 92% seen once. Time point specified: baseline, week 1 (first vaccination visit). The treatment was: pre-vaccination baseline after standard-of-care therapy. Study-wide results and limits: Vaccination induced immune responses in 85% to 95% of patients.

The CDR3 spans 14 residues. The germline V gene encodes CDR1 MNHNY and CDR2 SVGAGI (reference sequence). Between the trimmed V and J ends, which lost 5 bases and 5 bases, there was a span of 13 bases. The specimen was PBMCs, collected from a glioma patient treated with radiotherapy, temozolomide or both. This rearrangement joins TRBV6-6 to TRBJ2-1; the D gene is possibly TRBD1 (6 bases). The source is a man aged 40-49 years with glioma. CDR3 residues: CASSLWTDNNEQFF. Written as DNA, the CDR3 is TGTGCCAGCAGTCTGTGGACAGATAACAATGAGCAGTTCTTC.